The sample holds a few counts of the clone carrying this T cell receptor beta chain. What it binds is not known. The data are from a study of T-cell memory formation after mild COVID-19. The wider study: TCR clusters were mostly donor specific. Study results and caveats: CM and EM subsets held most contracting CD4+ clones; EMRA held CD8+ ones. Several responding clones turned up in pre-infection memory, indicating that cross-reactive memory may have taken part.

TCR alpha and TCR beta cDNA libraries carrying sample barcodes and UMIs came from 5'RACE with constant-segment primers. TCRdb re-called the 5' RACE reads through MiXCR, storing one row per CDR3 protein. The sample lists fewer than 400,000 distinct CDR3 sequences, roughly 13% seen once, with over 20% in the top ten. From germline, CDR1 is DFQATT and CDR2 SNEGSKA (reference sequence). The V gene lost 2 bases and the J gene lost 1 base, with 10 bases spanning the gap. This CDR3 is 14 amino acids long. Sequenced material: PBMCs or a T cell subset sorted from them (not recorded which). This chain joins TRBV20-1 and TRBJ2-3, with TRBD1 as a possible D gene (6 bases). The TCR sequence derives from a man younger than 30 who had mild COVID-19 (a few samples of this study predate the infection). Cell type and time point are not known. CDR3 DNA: TGCAGTGCTAGAATTGGACAGCGCACAGATACGCAGTATTTT. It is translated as CSARIGQRTDTQYF.